Presented here are 9 T cell receptor beta chains from one specimen sequenced in a study of blood T cell repertoires in COVID-19. Libraries were prepared by immunoSEQ multiplex PCR; TCRdb keeps only in-frame clonotypes and omits some of them. The sample holds about 150,000 clones, 70% to 85% seen once. The specimen was peripheral blood. The receptors shown here come from a woman in her forties or fifties in a cohort sampled during active or convalescent COVID-19.

J is TRBJ1-6 and V is TRBV3-1 (or the pseudogene TRBV3-2), with D unclear. The CDR3 sequence is 13 residues long. Trimming took 8 bases from V and 6 from J, leaving 11 bases between them. Germline-derived CDR1 and CDR2 are LGHDT and YNNKEL (reference sequence). CDR3 loop: CASGTNFNSPLHF. The CDR3 nucleotides are TGTGCCAGCGGTACTAATTTTAATTCACCCCTCCACTTT.

The J gene is TRBJ2-1, the V gene TRBV5-1; possibly TRBD2 for D (5 bases). Germline CDR1 and CDR2: SGHRS and YFSETQ. The V end lost 4 bases, the J end lost 4 bases, and 15 bases lay between the germline ends. CDR3 length: 15 amino acids. For the CDR3, the DNA is TGCGCCAGCAGCCTAAGCGGAAACAAGTACAATGAGCAGTTCTTC. Translating it yields CASSLSGNKYNEQFF.

CDR3 amino acids: CASSLSTSGGETQYF. DNA for the CDR3: TGCGCCAGCAGCTTATCAACGAGCGGGGGAGAGACCCAGTACTTC. The chain uses TRBV4-1 and TRBJ2-5; 8 bases fit TRBD2. The ends lost 5 bases at V and 4 bases at J; junction bases unmatched: 9. Looked up from germline, CDR1 is MGHRA and CDR2 is YSYEKL. The CDR3 sequence is 15 residues long.

This clone was counted between two and nine times. As DNA, the CDR3 is TGTGCCAGTAGTACTCTTGGGGGAGTGACAGGGCGGGGAAATGAGCAGTTCTTC. Translated, it gives CASSTLGGVTGRGNEQFF. J is TRBJ2-1 and V is TRBV19, with D possibly matching TRBD1 (7 bases). V lost 4 bases and J 7 bases, leaving 26 bases between the germline ends. The CDR3 runs to 18 residues. The germline V gene has CDR1 LNHDA and CDR2 SQIVND (reference sequence).

The rearrangement links TRBV18 to TRBJ2-7, with 7 positions matching TRBD1. CDR3 length equals 16 residues. V was clipped by 4 bases and J by 7 bases; unmatched bases: 16. CDR1 and CDR2 (germline): KGHSH, LQKENI. As DNA, the CDR3 is TGTGCCAGCTCACTCTCCCGACAGGGCCCCGGTTCGGAGCAGTACTTC. Translating gives CASSLSRQGPGSEQYF.

The chain employs TRBV7-8 and TRBJ2-7, with TRBD2 as a possible D gene (7 bases). This CDR3 contains 17 residues. The germline gives CDR1 SGHVS, CDR2 FQNEAQ. V was shortened by 5 bases and J by 4 bases, with 24 bases between the two germline ends. CDR3 DNA sequence: TGTGCCAGCAGCGACCTTAGGGGGGGGGTGGATGGGTACGAGCAGTACTTC. Translated: CASSDLRGGVDGYEQYF. The variable domain in full, completed from reference TRBV7-8 and TRBJ2-7, reads GAGVSQSPRYKVAKRGQDVALRCDPISGHVSLFWYQQALGQGPEFLTYFQNEAQLDKSGLPSDRFFAERPEGSVSTLKIQRTQQEDSAVYLCASSDLRGGVDGYEQYFGPGTRLTVT.

The rearrangement uses TRBV5-1 and TRBJ2-1, with 10 bases matching TRBD1. Trimming at V came to 6 bases and at J to 9 bases, leaving 9 bases not matched to a gene. CDR3 length equals 14 residues. Germline V gene lookup returns CDR1 SGHRS and CDR2 YFSETQ. CDR3 amino acids: CASIRDRGRGEQFF. DNA of the CDR3: TGCGCCAGCATCCGGGACAGGGGTAGGGGTGAGCAGTTCTTC.

This chain joins TRBV5-4 and TRBJ1-2, with TRBD1 matching over 8 bases. CDR1 SGHNT and CDR2 YYREEE come from the germline V gene (reference sequence). The CDR3 totals 13 residues. V trimming: 4 bases; J trimming: 7 bases; junction bases outside the gene matches: 6. The CDR3 DNA reads as TGTGCCAGCAGCCCCGACAGGGGACGTGGCTACACCTTC. Translated: CASSPDRGRGYTF.

This clone was found once. The chain has TRBV18 and TRBJ2-7, with D hard to call. The germline CDR1 and CDR2 sequences are KGHSH and LQKENI. Trimming shortened V by 6 bases and J by 3 bases, and 21 bases separated the two germline ends. The CDR3 extends over 16 amino acids. The CDR3: CASSLGRRQPGYEQYF. The CDR3 coding sequence is TGTGCCAGCTCCCTGGGTCGGCGGCAGCCGGGCTACGAGCAGTACTTC. The full variable domain, completed using reference TRBV18 and TRBJ2-7, is NAGVMQNPRHLVRRRGQEARLRCSPMKGHSHVYWYRQLPEEGLKFMVYLQKENIIDESGMPKERFSAEFPKEGPSILRIQQVVRGDSAAYFCASSLGRRQPGYEQYFGPGTRLTVT.